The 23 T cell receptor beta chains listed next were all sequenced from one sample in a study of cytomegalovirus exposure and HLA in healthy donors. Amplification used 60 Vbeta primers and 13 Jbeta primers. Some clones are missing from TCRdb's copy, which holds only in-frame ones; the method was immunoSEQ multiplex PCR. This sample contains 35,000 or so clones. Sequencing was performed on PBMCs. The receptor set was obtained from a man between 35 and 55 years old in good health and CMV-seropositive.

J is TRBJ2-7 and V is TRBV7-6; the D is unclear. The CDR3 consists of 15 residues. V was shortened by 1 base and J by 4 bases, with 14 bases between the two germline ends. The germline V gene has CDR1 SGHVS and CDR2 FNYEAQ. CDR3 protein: CASSLDGAGRYEQYF. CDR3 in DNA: TGTGCCAGCAGCTTAGATGGTGCAGGTCGTTACGAGCAGTACTTC. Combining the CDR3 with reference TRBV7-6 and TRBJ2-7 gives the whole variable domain GAGVSQSPRYKVTKRGQDVALRCDPISGHVSLYWYRQALGQGPEFLTYFNYEAQQDKSGLPNDRFSAERPEGSISTLTIQRTEQRDSAMYRCASSLDGAGRYEQYFGPGTRLTVT.

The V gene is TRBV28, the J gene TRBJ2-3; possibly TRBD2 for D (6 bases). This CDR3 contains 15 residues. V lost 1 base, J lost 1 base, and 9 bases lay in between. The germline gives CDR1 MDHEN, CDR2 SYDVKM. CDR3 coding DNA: TGTGCCAGCAGTTTATCGCCGGGGGGCACAGATACGCAGTATTTT. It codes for CASSLSPGGTDTQYF.

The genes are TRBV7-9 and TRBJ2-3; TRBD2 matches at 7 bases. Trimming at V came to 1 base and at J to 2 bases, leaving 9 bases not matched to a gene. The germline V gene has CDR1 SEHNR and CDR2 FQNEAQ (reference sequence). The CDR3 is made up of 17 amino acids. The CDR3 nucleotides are TGTGCCAGCAGCTTAGGGCAGGCTAGCGGACCCACAGATACGCAGTATTTT. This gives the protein CASSLGQASGPTDTQYF.

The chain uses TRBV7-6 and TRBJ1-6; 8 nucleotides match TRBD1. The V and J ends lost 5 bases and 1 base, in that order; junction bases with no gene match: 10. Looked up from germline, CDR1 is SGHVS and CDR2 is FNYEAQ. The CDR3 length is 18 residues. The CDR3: CASSHLGQGGSYNSPLHF. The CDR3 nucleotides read TGTGCCAGCAGCCATCTCGGACAGGGCGGGTCCTATAATTCACCCCTCCACTTT.

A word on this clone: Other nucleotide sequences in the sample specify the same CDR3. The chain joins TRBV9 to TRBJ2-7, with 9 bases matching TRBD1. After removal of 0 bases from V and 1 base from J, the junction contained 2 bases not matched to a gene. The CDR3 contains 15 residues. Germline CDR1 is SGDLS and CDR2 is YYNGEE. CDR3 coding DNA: TGTGCCAGCAGCGTAGCCGGGACAGGGTCCTACGAGCAGTACTTC. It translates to CASSVAGTGSYEQYF.

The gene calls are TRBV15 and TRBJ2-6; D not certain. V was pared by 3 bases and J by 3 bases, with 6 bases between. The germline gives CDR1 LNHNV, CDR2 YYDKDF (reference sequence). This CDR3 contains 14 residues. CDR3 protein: CATSSSRGANVLTF. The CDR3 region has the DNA TGTGCCACCAGCAGTTCCCGTGGGGCCAACGTCCTGACTTTC.

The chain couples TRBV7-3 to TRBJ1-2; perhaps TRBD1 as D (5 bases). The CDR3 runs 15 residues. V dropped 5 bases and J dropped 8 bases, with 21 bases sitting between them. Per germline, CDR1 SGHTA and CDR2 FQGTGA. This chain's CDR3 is CASSQTVTVPGGYTF. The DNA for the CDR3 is TGTGCCAGCAGCCAGACCGTGACAGTTCCGGGCGGCTACACCTTC.

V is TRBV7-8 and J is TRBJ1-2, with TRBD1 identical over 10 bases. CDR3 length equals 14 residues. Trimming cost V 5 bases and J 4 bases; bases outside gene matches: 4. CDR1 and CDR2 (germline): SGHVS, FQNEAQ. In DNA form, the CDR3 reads TGTGCCAGCAGCCCGACAGGGGGCGGCTATGGCTACACCTTC. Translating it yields CASSPTGGGYGYTF.

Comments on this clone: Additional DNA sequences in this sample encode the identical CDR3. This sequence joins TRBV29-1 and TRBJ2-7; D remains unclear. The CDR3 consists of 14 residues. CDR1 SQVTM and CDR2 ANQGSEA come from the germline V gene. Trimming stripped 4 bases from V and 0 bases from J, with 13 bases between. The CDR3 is CSVAPSYSSYEQYF. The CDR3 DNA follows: TGCAGCGTTGCACCTTCATACAGCTCCTACGAGCAGTACTTC.

This CDR3 reads CASSLVAGVEQYF. CDR3 nucleotides: TGTGCCAGCAGCTTAGTCGCTGGTGTGGAGCAGTACTTC. The chain is built from TRBV7-2 and TRBJ2-5; no clear D gene. This CDR3 is built from 13 residues. V dropped 1 base and J dropped 11 bases, with 14 bases sitting between them. Germline assignment: CDR1 SGHTA and CDR2 FQGNSA.

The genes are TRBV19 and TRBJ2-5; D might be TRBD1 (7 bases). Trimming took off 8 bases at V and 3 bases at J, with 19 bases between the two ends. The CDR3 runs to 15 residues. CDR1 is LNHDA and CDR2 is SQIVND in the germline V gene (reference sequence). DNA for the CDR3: TGTGCCAGTGGGGATAGGACAGGAGGGAAAGAGACCCAGTACTTC. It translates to CASGDRTGGKETQYF.

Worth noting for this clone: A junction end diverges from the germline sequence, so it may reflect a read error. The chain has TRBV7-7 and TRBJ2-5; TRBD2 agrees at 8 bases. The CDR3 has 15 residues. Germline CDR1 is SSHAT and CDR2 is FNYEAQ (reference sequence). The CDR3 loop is CASSLAGTNQETQYF. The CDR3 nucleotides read TGTGCTAGCAGCTTAGCGGGGACTAACCAAGAGACCCAGTACTTC.

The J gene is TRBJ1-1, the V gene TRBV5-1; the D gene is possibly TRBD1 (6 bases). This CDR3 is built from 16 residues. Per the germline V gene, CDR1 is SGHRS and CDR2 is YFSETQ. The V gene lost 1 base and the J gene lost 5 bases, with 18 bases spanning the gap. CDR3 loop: CASSLWGGTRGTEAFF. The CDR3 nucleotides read TGCGCCAGCAGCTTGTGGGGGGGCACCCGGGGTACTGAAGCTTTCTTT.

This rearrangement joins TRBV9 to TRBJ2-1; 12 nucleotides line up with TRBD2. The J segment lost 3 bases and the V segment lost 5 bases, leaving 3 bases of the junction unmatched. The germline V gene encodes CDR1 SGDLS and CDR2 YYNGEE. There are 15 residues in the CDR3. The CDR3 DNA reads TGTGCCAGCAGACGGGGACTAGCGGGCTACAATGAGCAGTTCTTC. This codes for CASRRGLAGYNEQFF.

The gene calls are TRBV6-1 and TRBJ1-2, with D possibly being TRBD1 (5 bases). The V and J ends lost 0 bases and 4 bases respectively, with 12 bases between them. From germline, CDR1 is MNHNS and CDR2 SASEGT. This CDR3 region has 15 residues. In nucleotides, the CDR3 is TGTGCCAGCAGTGAAGCTGCAGGGTTCGGCTATGGCTACACCTTC. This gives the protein CASSEAAGFGYGYTF.

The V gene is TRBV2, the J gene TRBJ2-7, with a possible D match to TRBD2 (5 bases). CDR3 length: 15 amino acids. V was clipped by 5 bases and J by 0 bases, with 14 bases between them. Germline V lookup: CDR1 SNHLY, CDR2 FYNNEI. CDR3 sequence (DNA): TGTGCCAGCAGTTCAAGAGGGATTCTCTCCTACGAGCAGTACTTC. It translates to CASSSRGILSYEQYF.

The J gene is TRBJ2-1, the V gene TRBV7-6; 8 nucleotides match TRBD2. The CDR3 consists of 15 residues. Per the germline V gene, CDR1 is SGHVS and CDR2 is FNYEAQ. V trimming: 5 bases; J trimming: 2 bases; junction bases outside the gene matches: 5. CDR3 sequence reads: CASSMSGSTYNEQFF. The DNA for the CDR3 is TGTGCCAGCAGCATGAGCGGGAGTACCTACAATGAGCAGTTCTTC.

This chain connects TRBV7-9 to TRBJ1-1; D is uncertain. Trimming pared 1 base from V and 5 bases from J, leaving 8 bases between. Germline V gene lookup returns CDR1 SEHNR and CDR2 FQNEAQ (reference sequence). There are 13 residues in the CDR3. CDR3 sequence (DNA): TGTGCCAGCAGCTTAGATCCAGTAACTGAAGCTTTCTTT. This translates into CASSLDPVTEAFF.

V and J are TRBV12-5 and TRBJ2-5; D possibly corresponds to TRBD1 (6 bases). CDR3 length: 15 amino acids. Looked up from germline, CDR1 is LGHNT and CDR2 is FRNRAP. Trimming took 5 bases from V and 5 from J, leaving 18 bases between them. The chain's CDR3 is CASGPGTPNRETQYF. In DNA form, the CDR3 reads TGTGCTAGTGGTCCCGGGACACCCAATCGGGAGACCCAGTACTTC.

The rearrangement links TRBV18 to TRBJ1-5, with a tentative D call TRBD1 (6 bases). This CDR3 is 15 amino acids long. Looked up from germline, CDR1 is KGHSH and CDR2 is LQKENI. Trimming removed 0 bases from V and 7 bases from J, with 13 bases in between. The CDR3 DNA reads TGTGCCAGCTCACCACCAGGGGGGGGCGAGCAGCCCCAGCATTTT. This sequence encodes CASSPPGGGEQPQHF. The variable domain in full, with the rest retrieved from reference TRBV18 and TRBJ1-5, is NAGVMQNPRHLVRRRGQEARLRCSPMKGHSHVYWYRQLPEEGLKFMVYLQKENIIDESGMPKERFSAEFPKEGPSILRIQQVVRGDSAAYFCASSPPGGGEQPQHFGDGTRLSIL.

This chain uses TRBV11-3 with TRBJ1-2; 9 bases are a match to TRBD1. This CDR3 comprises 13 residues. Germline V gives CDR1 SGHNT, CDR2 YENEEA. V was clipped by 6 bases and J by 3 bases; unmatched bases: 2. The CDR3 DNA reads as TGTGCCAGCAGGAGACAGGGGGACTATGGCTACACCTTC. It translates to CASRRQGDYGYTF.

The CDR3 coding sequence is TGTGCCAGCAGCCCTCCCCTCTCCAGCGGCACAGATACGCAGTATTTT. Translated, it gives CASSPPLSSGTDTQYF. This chain connects TRBV9 to TRBJ2-3; no reliable D call. The germline V and J ends were trimmed by 4 bases and 1 base, with 16 bases remaining between them. The germline V gene encodes CDR1 SGDLS and CDR2 YYNGEE. This CDR3 is 16 amino acids long.

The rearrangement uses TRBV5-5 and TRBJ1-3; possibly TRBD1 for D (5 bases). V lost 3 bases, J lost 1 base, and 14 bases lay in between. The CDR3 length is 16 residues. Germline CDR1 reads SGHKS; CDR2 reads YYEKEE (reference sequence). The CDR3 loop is CASSSAPSGSGNTIYF. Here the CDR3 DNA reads TGTGCCAGCAGCTCGGCCCCCTCAGGGTCTGGAAACACCATATATTTT.